A selection of T cell receptor beta chains follows, all from one sample in a study of early T cells in non-severe SARS-CoV-2 infection. TCRdb redid the calling of the 5' RACE reads with MiXCR, one entry per CDR3 protein. This sample yields 20,000 to 30,000 distinct CDR3 sequences, of which 4% to 4.5% are seen a single time; about 4.6% belongs to the top ten. Sequencing was performed on whole blood. The receptors were sampled from an adult who was a healthcare worker with PCR-confirmed SARS-CoV-2 infection or an uninfected control (not recorded which). The CDR3 runs from the conserved cysteine through the conserved F or W. A D gene is named only where the DNA matches it firmly. A row's size may be missing; if present it is once, few, many or a size class.

j_call clone_size v_call cdr3_length d_call cdr3_aa cdr3_nt
TRBJ2-3 many TRBV30 13 TRBD1 CAWSGQGADTQYF TGTGCCTGGAGTGGGCAGGGGGCAGATACGCAGTATTTT
TRBJ1-2 . TRBV20-1 15 . CSAIPLGNNIYGYTF TGCAGTGCTATCCCTCTAGGAAATAACATATATGGCTACACCTTC
TRBJ2-3 medium-sized TRBV11-2 18 TRBD2 CASRLARGGAGDKDTQYF TGTGCCAGCAGACTGGCGCGGGGGGGAGCGGGAGACAAAGATACGCAGTATTTT
TRBJ1-5 many TRBV6-2/TRBV6-3 13 . CASTSPPNQPQHF TGTGCCAGCACCTCACCCCCCAATCAGCCCCAGCATTTT
TRBJ2-3 many TRBV5-1 14 TRBD1 CASHRGASTDTQYF TGCGCCAGCCACAGGGGCGCCAGCACAGATACGCAGTATTTT
TRBJ2-2 . TRBV3-1 19 TRBD2 CASSLPSGLAGVRTGELFF TGTGCCAGCAGCCTCCCCTCAGGACTAGCGGGAGTTCGCACCGGGGAGCTGTTTTTT
TRBJ2-3 few TRBV11-2 12 . CASSLVAHTQYF TGTGCCAGCAGCTTAGTAGCACATACGCAGTATTTT
TRBJ2-1 many TRBV14 12 . CASSPVGHEQFF TGTGCCAGCAGCCCCGTTGGCCATGAGCAGTTCTTC
TRBJ2-3 many TRBV24-1 16 . CATSDFSRAGTDTQYF TGTGCCACCAGTGATTTTTCCAGGGCTGGCACAGATACGCAGTATTTT
TRBJ1-3 many TRBV28 15 . CASIDQGFSGNTIYF TGTGCCAGCATCGACCAGGGGTTCTCTGGAAACACCATATATTTT
TRBJ1-2 many TRBV6-5 16 . CASSYSRDIEYYGYTF TGTGCCAGCAGTTACTCGAGGGACATTGAGTACTATGGCTACACCTTC
TRBJ2-7 . TRBV14 14 . CASSQVSDAVEQYF TGTGCCAGCAGCCAAGTTTCGGACGCAGTCGAGCAGTACTTC
TRBJ2-7 many TRBV7-2 14 TRBD2 CASSLTSGSYEQYF TGTGCCAGCAGCTTAACTAGCGGGAGTTACGAGCAGTACTTC
TRBJ1-2 many TRBV20-1 15 TRBD1 CSANPTGGTSYGYTF TGCAGTGCTAACCCTACAGGGGGAACTTCCTATGGCTACACCTTC
TRBJ2-1 many TRBV7-6 15 . CATGERRSSYNEQFF TGTGCCACCGGAGAGCGCCGGAGCTCCTACAATGAGCAGTTCTTC
TRBJ2-1 . TRBV3-1 12 . CASSQELGEQFF TGTGCCAGCAGCCAAGAATTGGGTGAGCAGTTCTTC
TRBJ1-5 many TRBV5-4 13 TRBD1 CASSRDREQPQHF TGTGCCAGCAGCCGGGACAGGGAACAGCCCCAGCATTTT
TRBJ1-2 many TRBV28 15 . CASRALFGANYGYTF TGTGCCAGCAGAGCCCTGTTCGGAGCTAACTATGGCTACACCTTC
TRBJ2-6 many TRBV11-2 17 TRBD1 CASSTGQGRTGANVLTF TGTGCCAGCAGCACAGGACAGGGGAGGACTGGGGCCAACGTCCTGACTTTC
TRBJ2-1 . TRBV10-3 14 TRBD1 CAITPGTGSNEQFF TGTGCCATCACCCCGGGGACAGGTTCCAATGAGCAGTTCTTC